These T cell receptor beta chains were read from a single sample in a study of PD-1 blockade in classical Hodgkin lymphoma. Sequenced by immunoSEQ multiplex PCR; TCRdb stores in-frame clones only, minus some. The data hold about 28,000 clones, with approximately 81% observed a single time. The sequenced sample was peripheral blood mononuclear cells (PBMCs), obtained before the second cycle of nivolumab. These receptors came from a human donor with classical Hodgkin lymphoma. Each CDR3 is given with its conserved first and last residue. A D gene is named only where the DNA matches it firmly. Not all rows give a size; the values are once, few, many and, for expanded clones, a class.

d_gene,v_gene,abundance,len,j_gene,CDR3nt,CDR3aa
-,TRBV5-1,-,13,TRBJ2-5,TGCGCCAGCAGCAAGAATGGGGGAGAGACCCAGTACTTC,CASSKNGGETQYF
TRBD1,TRBV11-3,few,15,TRBJ1-1,TGTGCCAGCAGCCCGGAGAGGGGGCATGAGGCTGAAGCTTTCTTT,CASSPERGHEAEAFF
-,TRBV6-5,-,13,TRBJ2-1,TGTGCCAGCAGTTACTCGGCCTACAATGAGCAGTTCTTC,CASSYSAYNEQFF
TRBD1,TRBV7-9,-,14,TRBJ1-1,TGTGCCAGCAGCTGGGGACAGGGGGCAGGTGAAGCTTTCTTT,CASSWGQGAGEAFF
TRBD1,TRBV5-1,-,15,TRBJ2-7,TGCGCCAGCAGCTTTAGGACAGGGGGCGTCTACGAGCAGTACTTC,CASSFRTGGVYEQYF
-,TRBV5-1,-,16,TRBJ1-2,TGCGCCAGCAGCTTGACCTCTGGGGTCGCTAACTATGGCTACACCTTC,CASSLTSGVANYGYTF
-,TRBV7-8,-,17,TRBJ1-5,TGTGCCAGCAGCTTAGTATGGGGGGGCGGTAGCAATCAGCCCCAGCATTTT,CASSLVWGGGSNQPQHF
-,TRBV7-2,-,14,TRBJ1-1,TGTGCCAGCAGCTCAAGCCCTACACCCACTGAAGCTTTCTTT,CASSSSPTPTEAFF
TRBD2,TRBV5-1,once,17,TRBJ2-5,TGCGCCAGCAGCCCTGGCCCCCAGACTAGCCGGCAAGAGACCCAGTACTTC,CASSPGPQTSRQETQYF
-,TRBV28,-,17,TRBJ2-7,TGTGCCAGCAGTTTATTAAGAGTCATAGGGTCTACCTACGAGCAGTACTTC,CASSLLRVIGSTYEQYF
TRBD1,TRBV4-1,-,16,TRBJ1-4,TGCGCCAGCAGCCAAGCCAGGGACAGCAATAATGAAAAACTGTTTTTT,CASSQARDSNNEKLFF
-,TRBV2,-,14,TRBJ1-5,TGTGCCAGCAGTTTTGACAGCGGCAATCAGCCCCAGCATTTT,CASSFDSGNQPQHF
-,TRBV10-3,-,13,TRBJ2-5,TGTGCCATCAGTGATGTGGTGGAAGAGACCCAGTACTTC,CAISDVVEETQYF
-,TRBV6-1,-,14,TRBJ1-5,TGTGCCAGCAGCGGACAGCATAGCAATCAGCCCCAGCATTTT,CASSGQHSNQPQHF
-,TRBV19,-,13,TRBJ2-3,TGTGCCAGTAGAGCAGGGCAGGGTGATACGCAGTATTTT,CASRAGQGDTQYF
TRBD1,TRBV19,-,15,TRBJ2-5,TGTGCCAGTAGTACGATACAGGGGGGACAAGAGACCCAGTACTTC,CASSTIQGGQETQYF
-,TRBV6-5,-,15,TRBJ2-5,TGTGCCAGCAGATCCCCTCAAGGGAGCCAAGAGACCCAGTACTTC,CASRSPQGSQETQYF
-,TRBV18,-,19,TRBJ2-1,TGTGCCAGCTCACCACCGTTTATGACAGTTTCCAGCTCCTACAATGAGCAGTTCTTC,CASSPPFMTVSSSYNEQFF
TRBD2,TRBV5-1,-,18,TRBJ2-1,TGCGCCAGCAGCTCCTTTCCTAGCGGGGGTGATCTCTACAATGAGCAGTTCTTC,CASSSFPSGGDLYNEQFF
-,TRBV5-1,-,11,TRBJ2-7,TGCGCCAGCAGCCACTCCTACGAGCAGTACTTC,CASSHSYEQYF
-,TRBV18,-,11,TRBJ2-5,TGTGCCAGCTCACCGGGGGAGACCCAGTACTTC,CASSPGETQYF
TRBD2,TRBV7-9,-,17,TRBJ2-3,TGTGCCAGCAGCTACTTCAGCGGGGGGGGCTTCACAGATACGCAGTATTTT,CASSYFSGGGFTDTQYF
-,TRBV7-9,-,17,TRBJ1-1,TGTGCCAGCAGCGTAGACCCCACAGGGCAAATGAACACTGAAGCTTTCTTT,CASSVDPTGQMNTEAFF
TRBD2,TRBV7-6,once,15,TRBJ2-7,TGTGCCAGCAGCTTTGGCCTGGGCGGGGGGTTCGTGCAGTACTTC,CASSFGLGGGFVQYF
-,TRBV18,-,14,TRBJ2-3,TGTGCCAGCTCACCCCAGGGTAGCACAGATACGCAGTATTTT,CASSPQGSTDTQYF
-,TRBV19,-,15,TRBJ2-1,TGTGCCAGTAGCAGGGGTGAAGTTTCCTACAATGAGCAGTTCTTC,CASSRGEVSYNEQFF
-,TRBV5-1,-,14,TRBJ1-1,TGCGCCAGCAGCTTGGGTTCCGTATATACTGAAGCTTTCTTT,CASSLGSVYTEAFF
-,TRBV9,-,12,TRBJ2-1,TGTGCCAGCAGCACCGGTAGGGGTGAGCAGTTCTTC,CASSTGRGEQFF
-,TRBV7-7,-,16,TRBJ2-3,TGTGCCAGCAGCTTAGGGGTAGGAGGGGGCGCGGATACGCAGTATTTT,CASSLGVGGGADTQYF
TRBD1,TRBV4-3,few,16,TRBJ1-1,TGCGCCAGCAGCCAAGTCTTGCTCGACAGGGTCACTGAAGCTTTCTTT,CASSQVLLDRVTEAFF
-,TRBV5-1,-,15,TRBJ2-1,TGCGCCAGCAGCTGGGACGGGACGGCCATTAATGAGCAGTTCTTC,CASSWDGTAINEQFF
TRBD1,TRBV29-1,-,13,TRBJ1-5,TGCAGCGTGCAGGGGGCGCAGGGTCAGCCCCAGCATTTT,CSVQGAQGQPQHF
-,TRBV6-6,-,14,TRBJ2-7,TGTGCCAGCAGTTACCTGGGCAGAAACTACGAGCAGTACTTC,CASSYLGRNYEQYF
-,TRBV9,-,17,TRBJ2-2,TGTGCCAGCAGCGCTGTGACAGGTACCCTATTCACCGGGGAGCTGTTTTTT,CASSAVTGTLFTGELFF